Each of the 31 T cell receptor beta chains below was sequenced from the same sample in a study of blood T cell repertoires in COVID-19. Clones were sequenced by immunoSEQ multiplex PCR, and TCRdb holds only the in-frame ones, with some missing. Among 250,000 to 400,000 clones, 88% were seen once, and the ten largest hold 1.5% to 2%. The sequencing input was peripheral blood. Receptors were obtained from a woman aged 25 to 39 with COVID-19, enrolled during active disease.

The chain has TRBV30 and TRBJ1-1; 7 positions match TRBD1. J gave up 4 bases and V 3 bases, and 17 bases lay outside the gene matches. The CDR3 length is 17 residues. Germline V gene lookup returns CDR1 GTSNPN and CDR2 SVGIG (reference sequence). In nucleotides, the CDR3 is TGTGCCTGGAGCCCCAGGGGGATAAGTTTGCGGATCACTGAAGCTTTCTTT. Translating it yields CAWSPRGISLRITEAFF.

This chain links TRBV2 with TRBJ2-1; 11 bases are shared with TRBD2. The trim removed 5 bases at V and 5 bases at J, leaving 5 bases unmatched. From germline, CDR1 is SNHLY and CDR2 FYNNEI. The CDR3 runs to 15 residues. CDR3 sequence reads: CASSSSGGRNNEQFF. CDR3 in DNA: TGTGCCAGCAGTTCTAGCGGGGGGAGGAACAATGAGCAGTTCTTC.

The chain couples TRBV6-4 to TRBJ2-3; TRBD2 aligns across 10 bases. In germline, CDR1 is MRHNA, CDR2 SNTAGT. Germline trimming cut 6 bases from V and 1 base from J; bases unmatched to any gene: 4. There are 15 residues in the CDR3. This CDR3 is CASSAGTSGTDTQYF. CDR3 bases: TGTGCCAGCAGCGCCGGGACTAGCGGCACAGATACGCAGTATTTT.

This chain links TRBV19 with TRBJ1-4; D gene unclear. This CDR3 region has 12 residues. CDR1 and CDR2 from the germline V gene are LNHDA and SQIVND (reference sequence). Trimming left V 10 bases short and J 3 bases short, with 9 bases between. The CDR3 bases are TGTGCCACCCCCCTCGCTAATGAAAAACTGTTTTTT. It yields the protein CATPLANEKLFF.

V gene TRBV18 combines with J gene TRBJ2-3; D is undetermined. CDR1 and CDR2 (germline): KGHSH, LQKENI. The CDR3 loop spans 15 amino acids. The V end was cut by 6 bases, the J end by 1 base, with 14 bases between. The CDR3 region is CASSSPYMGTDTQYF. CDR3 bases: TGTGCCAGCTCCTCACCGTACATGGGCACAGATACGCAGTATTTT. The full variable domain, its missing parts supplied by reference TRBV18 and TRBJ2-3, is NAGVMQNPRHLVRRRGQEARLRCSPMKGHSHVYWYRQLPEEGLKFMVYLQKENIIDESGMPKERFSAEFPKEGPSILRIQQVVRGDSAAYFCASSSPYMGTDTQYFGPGTRLTVL.

This clone was seen a handful of times. The chain employs TRBV28 and TRBJ1-5; D might be TRBD1 (6 bases). This CDR3 region has 15 residues. Germline V gene data show CDR1 as MDHEN and CDR2 as SYDVKM. V gave up 4 bases and J gave up 0 bases, with 10 bases separating them. The CDR3 coding sequence is TGTGCCAGCAGTTACAGGGCCAATAGCAATCAGCCCCAGCATTTT. Its translation is CASSYRANSNQPQHF.

CDR3 sequence (DNA): TGTGCCACCAGCAGAGATAGGGGGTATAGCAATCAGCCCCAGCATTTT. Protein product: CATSRDRGYSNQPQHF. V is TRBV15 and J is TRBJ1-5; TRBD1 might be the D (6 bases). The CDR3 is made up of 16 amino acids. The germline V and J ends were trimmed by 0 bases and 0 bases, with 9 bases remaining between them. CDR1 and CDR2 from the germline V gene are LNHNV and YYDKDF (reference sequence).

The CDR3 is CASSPGLGANVLTF. The CDR3 DNA reads TGTGCCAGCTCACCGGGACTGGGGGCCAACGTCCTGACTTTC. The V call is TRBV18, the J call TRBJ2-6; a weak D match, TRBD2 (6 bases). Trimming shortened V by 3 bases and J by 4 bases, and 7 bases separated the two germline ends. Germline CDR1 reads KGHSH; CDR2 reads LQKENI. The CDR3 covers 14 residues.

As for this clone: Other DNA sequences in the same sample also yield this CDR3. The V call is TRBV5-1, the J call TRBJ1-2, with TRBD1 matching over 8 bases. The CDR3 runs to 14 residues. Germline lookup yields CDR1 SGHRS and CDR2 YFSETQ. V was pared by 3 bases and J by 7 bases, with 8 bases of the junction left unmatched. CDR3 residues: CASSYPLQGGGYTF. The CDR3 DNA reads as TGCGCCAGCAGCTACCCGCTACAGGGGGGTGGCTACACCTTC. Combining the CDR3 with reference TRBV5-1 and TRBJ1-2 gives the whole variable domain KAGVTQTPRYLIKTRGQQVTLSCSPISGHRSVSWYQQTPGQGLQFLFEYFSETQRNKGNFPGRFSGRQFSNSRSEMNVSTLELGDSALYLCASSYPLQGGGYTFGSGTRLTVV.

CDR3 sequence (DNA): TGTGCCAGCAGCTTCGACAGGGGGCTGGCTGAAGCTTTCTTT. Residues: CASSFDRGLAEAFF. V is TRBV7-2 and J is TRBJ1-1, with 10 bases matching TRBD1. Trimming cost V 3 bases and J 6 bases; bases outside gene matches: 4. CDR1 is SGHTA and CDR2 is FQGNSA in the germline V gene. CDR3 length: 14 amino acids.

The CDR3 sequence is CASSQERGRSYNEQFF. The CDR3 nucleotides are TGCGCCAGCAGCCAAGAACGGGGTAGGTCCTACAATGAGCAGTTCTTC. The V call is TRBV4-1, the J call TRBJ2-1; possibly TRBD2 for D (5 bases). The CDR3 has 16 residues. Per the germline V gene, CDR1 is MGHRA and CDR2 is YSYEKL. V dropped 0 bases and J dropped 1 base, with 10 bases sitting between them.

The chain recombines TRBV4-1 with TRBJ2-2, with D tentatively TRBD2 (6 bases). Between the trimmed V and J ends, which lost 4 bases and 7 bases, there was a span of 19 bases. Germline CDR1 reads MGHRA; CDR2 reads YSYEKL. The length of the CDR3 is 16 residues. Written as DNA, the CDR3 is TGCGCCAGCAGCCTAGTGTATGGCGGGAATTACGGGGAGCTGTTTTTT. Translating gives CASSLVYGGNYGELFF.

This clone was seen just once. This chain uses TRBV7-9 with TRBJ2-3; 9 bases fit TRBD2. The junction had 8 bases not matched to a gene; V was cut back by 5 bases and J by 2 bases. The CDR3 covers 16 residues. CDR1 is SEHNR and CDR2 is FQNEAQ in the germline V gene (reference sequence). CDR3 amino acids: CASSLPSGAPTDTQYF. The CDR3 nucleotides read TGTGCCAGCAGCCTACCTAGCGGGGCTCCCACAGATACGCAGTATTTT.

The V and J genes are TRBV4-1 and TRBJ1-2, with D uncertain. V lost 1 base and J lost 8, with 8 bases in between. The CDR3 is 12 residues long. Germline CDR1 is MGHRA and CDR2 is YSYEKL. The CDR3 DNA follows: TGCGCCAGCAGCCAAGGAGGGAGGGGCTACACCTTC. It yields the protein CASSQGGRGYTF.

The genes are TRBV5-1 and TRBJ1-1, with 12 bases lining up with TRBD1. Germline CDR1 is SGHRS and CDR2 is YFSETQ. The CDR3 consists of 17 residues. Germline trimming cut 4 bases from V and 5 bases from J; bases unmatched to any gene: 12. The CDR3 DNA reads as TGCGCCAGCAGCCGTGTCCCTATGGGACAGGGGGCGACTGAAGCTTTCTTT. Residues: CASSRVPMGQGATEAFF.

This chain uses TRBV24-1 with TRBJ2-3, with a tentative D call TRBD2 (6 bases). This CDR3 has 14 residues. V was trimmed by 8 bases and J by 1 base, leaving 12 bases between them. Germline-derived CDR1 and CDR2 are KGHDR and SFDVKD. The CDR3 sequence: CATTPPGGTDTQYF. DNA of the CDR3: TGTGCCACCACTCCGCCGGGGGGCACAGATACGCAGTATTTT.

The rearrangement uses TRBV3-1 (or the pseudogene TRBV3-2) and TRBJ1-2; a weak D match, TRBD1 (5 bases). The CDR3 has 14 residues. CDR1 is LGHDT and CDR2 is YNNKEL in the germline V gene (reference sequence). The ends were cut back, 0 bases at V and 7 bases at J, with 12 bases in the middle. CDR3 nucleotides: TGTGCCAGCAGCCAAGATATGGGGGGACGTGGCTACACCTTC. Encoded protein: CASSQDMGGRGYTF.

The chain is built from TRBV2 and TRBJ1-4; TRBD1 matches at 8 bases. Per germline, CDR1 SNHLY and CDR2 FYNNEI. Trimming at V came to 5 bases and at J to 8 bases, leaving 7 bases not matched to a gene. CDR3 length equals 14 residues. CDR3 nucleotides: TGTGCCAGCAGTAGACAGGGGATAGACGAAAAACTGTTTTTT. Translation: CASSRQGIDEKLFF.

V and J are TRBV19 and TRBJ1-1; D is ambiguous. The CDR3 extends over 16 amino acids. Per germline, CDR1 LNHDA and CDR2 SQIVND (reference sequence). V gave up 3 bases and J gave up 3 bases, with 17 bases separating them. CDR3 sequence reads: CASSITNIQEYTEAFF. The CDR3 DNA is TGTGCCAGTAGTATCACGAATATTCAGGAATACACTGAAGCTTTCTTT.

This chain links TRBV4-2 with TRBJ1-5; D remains unclear. V lost 0 bases and J 4 bases, leaving 10 bases between the germline ends. The germline gives CDR1 LGHNA, CDR2 YNFKEQ. The CDR3 loop spans 15 amino acids. CDR3 sequence (DNA): TGTGCCAGCAGCCAAGAGGTACAGCGGAATCAGCCCCAGCATTTT. Translated: CASSQEVQRNQPQHF.

The chain carries TRBV23-1 and TRBJ2-6; D is uncertain. TRBV23-1 is placed among ORFs of uncertain function. The ends were cut back, 0 bases at V and 4 bases at J, with 10 bases in the middle. The CDR3 runs 16 residues. CDR3 coding DNA: TGCGCCAGCAGTCAATCCCCCCGGTCCGGGGCCAACGTCCTGACTTTC. This translates into CASSQSPRSGANVLTF.

This clone was found a few times. The J gene is TRBJ2-7, the V gene TRBV5-1, with a weak D call TRBD1 (6 bases). The germline CDR1 and CDR2 sequences are SGHRS and YFSETQ. This CDR3 is 15 amino acids long. The V end was cut by 0 bases, the J end by 4 bases, with 14 bases between. CDR3 residues: CASSLAGQGQYEQYF. For the CDR3, the DNA is TGCGCCAGCAGCTTGGCCGGACAAGGACAGTACGAGCAGTACTTC.

A few counts support this clone. The J gene is TRBJ1-1, the V gene TRBV6-5; unclear D gene. The V end was cut by 5 bases, the J end by 11 bases, with 18 bases between. The CDR3 runs to 13 residues. Germline values: CDR1 MNHEY, CDR2 SVGAGI. This chain's CDR3 is CASSPGRGLWAFF. The CDR3 coding sequence is TGTGCCAGCAGTCCCGGGCGGGGATTATGGGCTTTCTTT.

This clone was counted between two and nine times. The same CDR3 is also encoded by other DNA sequences in this sample. The genes are TRBV7-9 and TRBJ1-2; D uncertain. The CDR3 is made up of 14 amino acids. The germline V gene encodes CDR1 SEHNR and CDR2 FQNEAQ (reference sequence). V was shortened by 2 bases and J by 7 bases, with 14 bases between the two germline ends. The CDR3 is CASSLRSGKGGYTF. CDR3 nucleotides: TGTGCCAGCAGCTTACGGTCGGGTAAAGGTGGCTACACCTTC. Full variable domain (rest looked up from reference TRBV7-9 and TRBJ1-2): DTGVSQNPRHKITKRGQNVTFRCDPISEHNRLYWYRQTLGQGPEFLTYFQNEAQLEKSRLLSDRFSAERPKGSFSTLEIQRTEQGDSAMYLCASSLRSGKGGYTFGSGTRLTVV.

This chain joins TRBV3-1 (or the pseudogene TRBV3-2) and TRBJ2-5, with 15 nucleotides matching TRBD2. The V segment lost 2 bases and the J segment 2 bases; nucleotides outside the gene matches: 6. The CDR3 sequence is 18 residues long. In germline, CDR1 is LGHDT, CDR2 YNNKEL (reference sequence). The CDR3 reads CASSQPLGLAGGQETQYF. CDR3 sequence (DNA): TGTGCCAGCAGCCAACCCTTAGGACTAGCGGGGGGGCAAGAGACCCAGTACTTC.

V usage is TRBV28 and J usage is TRBJ1-2; no clear D gene. Germline lookup yields CDR1 MDHEN and CDR2 SYDVKM. V lost 4 bases and J lost 5, with 8 bases in between. CDR3 length: 12 amino acids. The CDR3 reads CASSYSSYGYTF. CDR3 bases: TGTGCCAGCAGTTACAGTTCATATGGCTACACCTTC.

The chain combines TRBV5-4 with TRBJ2-1, with 9 bases that match TRBD2. This CDR3 is 15 amino acids long. With V trimmed by 1 base and J by 2 bases, 1 base remained unmatched. Germline V gives CDR1 SGHNT, CDR2 YYREEE (reference sequence). The CDR3 DNA reads as TGTGCCAGCAGCTTGATAGCGGGGGCCTACAATGAGCAGTTCTTC. This codes for CASSLIAGAYNEQFF.

The CDR3 is CASRAGLRQPQHF. CDR3 nucleotides: TGTGCCAGCAGGGCAGGGCTACGGCAGCCCCAGCATTTT. This chain connects TRBV28 to TRBJ1-5; possible D gene TRBD1, 5 bases. With 6 bases removed from V and 7 bases from J, the gap between germline ends came to 13 bases. The CDR3 runs to 13 residues. Germline CDR1 and CDR2: MDHEN and SYDVKM.

This chain links TRBV11-3 with TRBJ2-5, with 13 bases identical to TRBD2. J lost 3 bases, V lost 5 bases, and 6 bases had no gene match. Looked up from germline, CDR1 is SGHNT and CDR2 is YENEEA. The CDR3 is made up of 16 amino acids. CDR3: CASSPAGTSGKETQYF. The CDR3 DNA reads as TGTGCCAGCAGCCCGGCCGGGACTAGCGGGAAAGAGACCCAGTACTTC.

The V call is TRBV24-1, the J call TRBJ2-2; TRBD1 is a possible D gene (7 bases). Germline V gene lookup returns CDR1 KGHDR and CDR2 SFDVKD. CDR3 length equals 15 residues. Trimming removed 6 bases at V and 4 bases at J, with 14 bases between. The CDR3 here is CATSSGQGGTGELFF. In DNA form, the CDR3 reads TGTGCCACCAGTTCCGGGCAGGGGGGCACCGGGGAGCTGTTTTTT.

The V and J genes are TRBV30 and TRBJ1-4; TRBD1 matches 7 bases. Trimming took 0 bases from V and 7 from J; bases not matched to a gene: 5. The CDR3 totals 14 residues. Germline CDR1 is GTSNPN and CDR2 is SVGIG (reference sequence). The CDR3 region has the DNA TGTGCCTGGAGTGTAGGGGGCGAGGGTGAAAAACTGTTTTTT. This codes for CAWSVGGEGEKLFF.